Reported below is one T cell receptor (beta chain). The target antigen is unknown. The record originates from a study of cytomegalovirus exposure and HLA in healthy donors. Study-level results: As immune exposure information, only CMV serostatus was available. Cytomegalovirus association was listed for about 150 TCR beta chains.

PCR amplification relied on 60 Vbeta primers (plus 13 Jbeta primers). Per the original data handling: Around 11 million shared chains were among approximately 87 million unique TCR beta chains counted in a later analysis. Assay: immunoSEQ multiplex PCR; the TCRdb copy retains only in-frame clones and omits some. That table gives V, J and clone size, and the DNA gave D and trimming. The listing contains some 55,000 clones. Sample: PBMCs. This receptor was obtained from a man aged 18 to 29 in good health and CMV-seropositive.

CDR3 in amino acids: CASSQDTLAGAYEQYF. The CDR3 DNA sequence: TGTGCCAGCAGCCAAGATACCCTAGCGGGGGCCTACGAGCAGTACTTC. The chain is built from TRBV14 and TRBJ2-7; 10 positions agree with TRBD2. CDR3 length: 16 residues. CDR1 is SGHDN and CDR2 is FVKESK in the germline V gene. Trimming cost V 0 bases and J 2 bases; bases outside gene matches: 4.